The sample holds a few counts of the clone carrying this T cell receptor beta chain. Its antigen is still unknown. There were healthy Caucasian individuals from Russia, aged roughly 6 to 100, serving as donors. A J-beta primer mix and a sample-barcoded 5' primer were used in a second PCR of about 7 to 12 cycles. Tags on each cDNA molecule came from a template-switch adaptor with 12 random nucleotides. TCRdb itself ran the 5' RACE reads through MiXCR, one entry per CDR3 protein. The repertoire holds about 760,000 distinct CDR3 sequences, with 20% to 25% as singletons. This specimen comes from a study of blood T cells in healthy people across ages. Findings and limits, study-wide: More naive CD4+ cells and higher diversity marked long-lived donors relative to aged donors.

This sample was shared with a second study, whose subject was T cells of mothers and their children.

The source is a boy younger than 18 in good health. Sequencing was carried out using blood.

The CDR3 spells CASSSLAGVLDTQYF. The CDR3 DNA reads TGTGCCAGCTCCTCCCTAGCGGGAGTACTAGATACGCAGTATTTT. The chain links TRBV2 to TRBJ2-3; 10 bases are shared with TRBD2. The V gene end was trimmed by 8 bases and the J gene end by 5 bases; junction bases not matched to a gene: 10. There are 15 residues in the CDR3. Germline V CDR1 and CDR2: SNHLY, FYNNEI.